This T cell receptor beta chain derives from a study of cytomegalovirus exposure and HLA in healthy donors. With 60 Vbeta and 13 Jbeta primers, the PCR was carried out. The table came from immunoSEQ multiplex PCR; TCRdb's copy has only in-frame clones and leaves some out. The sample consists of around 70,000 clones, 72% of them appearing once. Turning to this clone: Its antigen remains unknown.

Study results and caveats: The authors reported that TCR beta sequences could predict HLA-A and HLA-B alleles. These predictions were accurate for most subjects in the first cohort.

CDR1 and CDR2 from the germline V gene are SQVTM and ANQGSEA. The CDR3 covers 13 residues. Sequencing was performed on PBMCs. The rearrangement links TRBV29-1 to TRBJ2-5; 9 nucleotides align to TRBD1. The J call may be mistaken, given a closer DNA end match to TRBJ2-7. The receptor was isolated from a woman between 40 and 55 years old in good health and CMV-seropositive. DNA of the CDR3: TGCAGCCCCTTTCGGGACAGGGCCTACGAGCAGTACTTC. Its protein product is CSPFRDRAYEQYF.